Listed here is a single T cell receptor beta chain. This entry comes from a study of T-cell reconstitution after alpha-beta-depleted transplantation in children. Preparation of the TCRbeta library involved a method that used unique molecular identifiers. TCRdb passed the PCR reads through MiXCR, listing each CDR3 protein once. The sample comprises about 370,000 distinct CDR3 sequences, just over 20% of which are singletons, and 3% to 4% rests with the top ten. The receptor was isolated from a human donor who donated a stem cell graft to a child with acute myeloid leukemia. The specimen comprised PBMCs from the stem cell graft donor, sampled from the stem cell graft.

CDR3 residues: CAISESGGTGANVLTF. Written as DNA, the CDR3 is TGTGCCATCAGTGAGTCGGGGGGGACTGGGGCCAACGTCCTGACTTTC. The V call is TRBV10-3, the J call TRBJ2-6, with 7 bases lining up with TRBD2. V lost 0 bases, J lost 2 bases, and 1 base stayed unmatched. The CDR3 runs 16 residues. CDR1 and CDR2 from the germline V gene are ENHRY and SYGVKD.